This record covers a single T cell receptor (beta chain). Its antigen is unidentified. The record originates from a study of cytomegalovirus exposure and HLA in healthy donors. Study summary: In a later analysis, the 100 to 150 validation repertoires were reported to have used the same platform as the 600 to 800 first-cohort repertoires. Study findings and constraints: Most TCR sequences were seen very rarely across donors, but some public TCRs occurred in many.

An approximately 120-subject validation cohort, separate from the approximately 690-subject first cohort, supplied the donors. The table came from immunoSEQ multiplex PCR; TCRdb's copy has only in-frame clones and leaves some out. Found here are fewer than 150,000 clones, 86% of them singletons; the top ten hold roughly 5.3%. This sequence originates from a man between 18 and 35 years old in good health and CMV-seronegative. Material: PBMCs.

CDR3 nucleotides: TGTGCCTGGAGTGGGACTAGCGGGGGGGCGTCCTACAATGAGCAGTTCTTC. Amino acid sequence: CAWSGTSGGASYNEQFF. This chain joins TRBV30 and TRBJ2-1, with 15 bases identical to TRBD2. Germline V gene lookup returns CDR1 GTSNPN and CDR2 SVGIG (reference sequence). The ends lost 1 base at V and 1 base at J; junction bases unmatched: 2. The CDR3 covers 17 residues.